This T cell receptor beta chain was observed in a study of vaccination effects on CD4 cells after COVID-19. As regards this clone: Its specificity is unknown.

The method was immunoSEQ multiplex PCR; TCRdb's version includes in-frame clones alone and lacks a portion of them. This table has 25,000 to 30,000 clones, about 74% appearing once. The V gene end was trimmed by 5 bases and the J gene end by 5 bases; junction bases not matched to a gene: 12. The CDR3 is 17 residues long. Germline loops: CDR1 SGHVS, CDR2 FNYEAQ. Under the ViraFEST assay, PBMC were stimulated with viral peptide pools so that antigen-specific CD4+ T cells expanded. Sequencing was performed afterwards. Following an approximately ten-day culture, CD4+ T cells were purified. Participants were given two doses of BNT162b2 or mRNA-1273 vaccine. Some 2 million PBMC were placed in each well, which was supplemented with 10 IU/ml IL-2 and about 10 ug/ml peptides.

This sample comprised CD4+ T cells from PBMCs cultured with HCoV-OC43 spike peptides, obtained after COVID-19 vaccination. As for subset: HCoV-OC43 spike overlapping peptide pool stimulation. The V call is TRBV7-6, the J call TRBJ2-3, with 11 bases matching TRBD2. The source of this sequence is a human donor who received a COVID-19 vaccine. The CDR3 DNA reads TGTGCCAGCAGCCCCCCTCTACTAGCGGGAGACGGAGATACGCAGTATTTT. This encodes CASSPPLLAGDGDTQYF.